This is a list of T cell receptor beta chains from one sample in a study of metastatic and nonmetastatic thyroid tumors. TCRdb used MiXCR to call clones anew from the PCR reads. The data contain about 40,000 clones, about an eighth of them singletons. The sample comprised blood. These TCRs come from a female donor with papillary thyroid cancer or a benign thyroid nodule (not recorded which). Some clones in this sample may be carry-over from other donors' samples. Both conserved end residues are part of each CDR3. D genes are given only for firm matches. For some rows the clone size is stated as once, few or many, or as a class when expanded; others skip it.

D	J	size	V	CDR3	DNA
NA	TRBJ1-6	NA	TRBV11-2	CASSLGAGYNSPLHF	TGTGCCAGCAGCTTAGGGGCAGGCTATAATTCACCCCTCCACTTT
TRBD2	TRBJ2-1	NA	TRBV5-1	CASSLLSGGPGEQFF	TGCGCCAGCAGCTTGTTATCGGGAGGGCCGGGTGAGCAGTTCTTC
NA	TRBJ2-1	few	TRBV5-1	CASSLEQVARSNEQFF	TGCGCCAGCAGCTTAGAACAGGTAGCGCGATCCAATGAGCAGTTCTTC
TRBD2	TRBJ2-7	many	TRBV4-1	CASSHTAGVAYEQYF	TGCGCCAGCAGCCACACAGCGGGAGTGGCCTACGAGCAGTACTTC
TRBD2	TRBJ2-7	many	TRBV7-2	CASSLVAGGSYEQYF	TGTGCCAGCAGCTTAGTGGCGGGAGGGAGCTACGAGCAGTACTTC
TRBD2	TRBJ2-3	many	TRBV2	CASSQGLDTDTQYF	TGTGCCAGCAGTCAGGGACTAGACACAGATACGCAGTATTTT
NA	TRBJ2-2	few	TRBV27	CASSPNRDPSAWELFF	TGTGCCAGCAGTCCAAACCGTGACCCCTCCGCTTGGGAGCTGTTTTTT
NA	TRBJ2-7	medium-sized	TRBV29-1	CSVGVRASYEQYF	TGCAGCGTTGGGGTGAGGGCGTCCTACGAGCAGTACTTC
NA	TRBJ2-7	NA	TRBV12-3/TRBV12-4	CASSATASSYEQYF	TGTGCCAGCAGTGCTACAGCGAGCTCCTACGAGCAGTACTTC
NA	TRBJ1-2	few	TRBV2	CASSEEGLNYGYTF	TGTGCCAGCAGTGAAGAAGGGTTAAACTATGGCTACACCTTC
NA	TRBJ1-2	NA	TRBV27	CASSYLDTDSRMHGYTF	TGTGCCAGCAGCTACCTGGACACGGACTCTAGGATGCATGGCTACACCTTC
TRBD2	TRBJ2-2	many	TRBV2	CASSEPAGVTGELFF	TGTGCCAGCAGTGAACCAGCGGGAGTAACCGGGGAGCTGTTTTTT
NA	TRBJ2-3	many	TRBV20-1	CSASLAETDTQYF	TGCAGTGCTAGCTTAGCGGAGACAGATACGCAGTATTTT
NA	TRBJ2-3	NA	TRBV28	CASSLPSRDTQYF	TGTGCCAGCAGTTTACCTAGTAGGGATACGCAGTATTTT
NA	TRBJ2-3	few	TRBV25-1	CASSFKASSTDTQYF	TGTGCCAGCAGCTTTAAGGCGTCGAGCACAGATACGCAGTATTTT
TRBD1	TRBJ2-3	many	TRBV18	CASSTYRGVPDTQYF	TGTGCCAGCTCAACCTACAGGGGGGTCCCAGATACGCAGTATTTT
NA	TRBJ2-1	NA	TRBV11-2	CASSPVVRQTKFF	TGCGCCAGCAGCCCCGTGGTGAGACAGACCAAGTTCTTC
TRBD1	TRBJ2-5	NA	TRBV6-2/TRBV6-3	CASSYLGQVRSQYF	TGTGCCAGCAGTTACCTGGGACAGGTTCGGTCCCAGTACTTC
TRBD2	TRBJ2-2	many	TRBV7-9	CASSLTGTNGSVTGELFF	TGTGCCAGCAGCTTAACCGGGACTAACGGTTCGGTTACCGGGGAGCTGTTTTTT
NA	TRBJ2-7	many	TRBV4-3	CASSQVEGVGEQYF	TGCGCCAGCAGCCAAGTAGAAGGGGTGGGCGAGCAGTACTTC
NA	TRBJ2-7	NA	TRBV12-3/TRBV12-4	CASSVDRPTLYEQYF	TGTGCCAGCAGTGTAGACCGACCGACTCTCTACGAGCAGTACTTC
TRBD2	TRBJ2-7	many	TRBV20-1	CSAPLAGGYEQYF	TGCAGTGCCCCACTAGCGGGAGGTTACGAGCAGTACTTC
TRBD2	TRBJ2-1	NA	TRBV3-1	CASSQEKLAGRTNEQFF	TGTGCCAGCAGCCAAGAAAAATTAGCGGGTCGTACCAATGAGCAGTTCTTC
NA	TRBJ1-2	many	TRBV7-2	CASSFGGGVYGYTF	TGTGCCAGCAGCTTTGGAGGGGGGGTCTATGGCTACACCTTC
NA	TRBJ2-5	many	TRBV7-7	CASPPAGWEETQYF	TGTGCTAGCCCGCCGGCGGGGTGGGAAGAGACCCAGTACTTC
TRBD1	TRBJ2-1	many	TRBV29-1	CSVEGGGQVKTYNEQFF	TGCAGCGTTGAAGGAGGGGGACAGGTCAAGACTTACAATGAGCAGTTCTTC
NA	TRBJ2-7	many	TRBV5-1	CASSLVSGKSEQYF	TGCGCCAGCAGCTTGGTAAGCGGAAAGAGCGAGCAGTACTTC
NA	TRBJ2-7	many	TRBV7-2	CASSLGNLGQYF	TGTGCCAGCAGCTTAGGAAATTTGGGGCAGTACTTC
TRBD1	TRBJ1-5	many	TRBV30	CTWSTPGQGFQPQHF	TGTACCTGGAGTACTCCGGGACAGGGGTTTCAGCCCCAGCATTTT
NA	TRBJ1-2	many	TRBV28	CASSLKQVGGGYTF	TGTGCCAGCAGTTTGAAACAGGTGGGAGGTGGCTACACCTTC
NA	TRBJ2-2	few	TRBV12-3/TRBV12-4	CASSFIGGATGELFF	TGTGCCAGCAGTTTTATCGGGGGAGCCACCGGGGAGCTGTTTTTT
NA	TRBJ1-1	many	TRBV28	CASSSRKNTEAFF	TGTGCCAGCAGTTCCCGCAAGAACACTGAAGCTTTCTTT
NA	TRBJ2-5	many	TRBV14	CASSLSAIETQYF	TGTGCCAGCAGTTTAAGCGCAATAGAGACCCAGTACTTC
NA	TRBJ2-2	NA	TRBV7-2	CASSLARGTTYNTGELFF	TGTGCCAGCAGCTTAGCTCGGGGAACAACATACAACACCGGGGAGCTGTTTTTT
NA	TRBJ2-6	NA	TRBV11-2	CASSPDTTSGANVLTF	TGTGCCAGCAGCCCCGACACCACCTCTGGGGCCAACGTCCTGACTTTC
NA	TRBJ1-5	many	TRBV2	CASSTHRANQPQHF	TGTGCCAGCAGCACGCACAGGGCGAATCAGCCCCAGCATTTT
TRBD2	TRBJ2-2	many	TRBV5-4	CASSLKGLGLAGGNTGELFF	TGTGCCAGCAGCTTGAAGGGGTTGGGGCTAGCGGGAGGCAACACCGGGGAGCTGTTTTTT
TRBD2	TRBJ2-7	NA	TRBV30	CAWSGTSGIYEQYF	TGTGCCTGGAGCGGGACTAGCGGAATCTACGAGCAGTACTTC
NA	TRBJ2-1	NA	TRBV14	CASSQALHNEQFF	TGTGCCAGCAGCCAAGCCCTTCACAATGAGCAGTTCTTC
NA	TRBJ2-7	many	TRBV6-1	CASSVSGLAYEQYF	TGTGCCAGCAGCGTCTCGGGCCTAGCCTACGAGCAGTACTTC
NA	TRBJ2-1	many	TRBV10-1	CASSHSDSNEQFF	TGCGCCAGCAGCCACTCCGACAGCAATGAGCAGTTCTTC
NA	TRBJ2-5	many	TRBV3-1	CASSQEGSAGPETQYF	TGTGCCAGCAGCCAAGAAGGTTCGGCCGGCCCCGAGACCCAGTACTTC
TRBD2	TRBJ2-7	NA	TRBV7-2	CASSRVGTSAYEQYF	TGTGCCAGCAGCCGCGTGGGGACTAGCGCTTACGAGCAGTACTTC
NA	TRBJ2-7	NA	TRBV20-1	CSAREGWAGGSYEQYF	TGCAGTGCTAGAGAGGGTTGGGCAGGGGGGTCCTACGAGCAGTACTTC
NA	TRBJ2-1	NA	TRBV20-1	CSASVSEHEQFF	TGCAGTGCTAGTGTTAGTGAGCATGAGCAGTTCTTC
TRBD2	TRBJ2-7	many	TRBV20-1	CSARDSTSGKSEQYF	TGCAGTGCTAGAGATTCGACTAGCGGGAAAAGCGAGCAGTACTTC
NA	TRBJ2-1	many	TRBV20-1	CSARAGSSYNEQFF	TGCAGTGCTAGGGCGGGGAGCTCCTACAATGAGCAGTTCTTC
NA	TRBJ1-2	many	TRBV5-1	CASSLELAGKNYGYTF	TGCGCCAGCAGCTTGGAGTTGGCAGGGAAGAACTATGGCTACACCTTC
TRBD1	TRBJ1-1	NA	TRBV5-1	CTSRHHSGGRNTEAFF	TGTACCAGCAGGCACCACTCAGGGGGAAGGAACACTGAAGCTTTCTTT
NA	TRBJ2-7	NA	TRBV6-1	CASSHLKTGPYEQYF	TGTGCCAGCAGCCACCTTAAAACAGGTCCCTACGAGCAGTACTTC
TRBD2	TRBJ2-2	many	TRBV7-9	CASSLIPPAGAGELFF	TGTGCCAGCAGCTTAATTCCCCCAGCGGGAGCCGGGGAGCTGTTTTTT